This T cell receptor beta chain was found in a study of shared clonotypes between healthy human individuals. Study in general: Donors had three CD4 naive, three CD4 memory, two CD8 naive and one CD8 memory plate apiece. Study results and limitations: A reduction in generation probabilities was seen for non-shared clonotypes relative to those shared by all four donors. Naive CD4 clonotype sharing across several donors was about 5.3%. The authors expected sequencing depth to affect clonotype sharing among donors.

Libraries were prepared by immunoSEQ multiplex PCR; TCRdb keeps only in-frame clonotypes and omits some of them. The repertoire includes more than 550,000 clones, about 91% of them detected once, and 20% to 25% sits in the top ten. Concerning this clone: Its antigen is currently unknown.

Naive CD8 populations comprised CD45RO-negative cells positively selected for CCR7, excluding terminally differentiated effector memory CD45RA+ cells. The sequence derives from a man between 25 and 39 years old in good health. Material: naive CD8+ T cells sorted from blood.

Here the CDR3 reads CASTFGTSDTDTQYF. The CDR3 nucleotides are TGTGCCAGCACCTTTGGAACTAGCGACACAGATACGCAGTATTTT. The chain employs TRBV7-6 and TRBJ2-3, with 7 bases matching TRBD2. The CDR3 contains 15 residues. The germline gives CDR1 SGHVS, CDR2 FNYEAQ. The junction had 9 bases not matched to a gene; V was cut back by 7 bases and J by 2 bases.